This T cell receptor beta chain was captured in a study of CD8 T cells in ankylosing spondylitis. The study's findings and limits: Significantly higher representation of disease-linked clones was reported for matched ankylosing spondylitis synovial fluid. Before this, some motif variants had been reported in reactive arthritis synovial fluid and blood.

This clonotype was detected only a few times. Its antigen is currently unknown. V was trimmed by 4 bases and J by 7 bases, leaving 14 bases between them. Germline V gene data show CDR1 as SGHTA and CDR2 as FQGTGA. The CDR3 is 15 residues long. Quantitative 5'-RACE with molecular barcodes generated TCR beta libraries. TCRdb analysed the 5' RACE reads with MiXCR anew, one entry per CDR3 protein. Among some 33,000 distinct CDR3 sequences listed, approximately 15% were seen once. The rearrangement joins TRBV7-3 to TRBJ1-6; D is possibly TRBD1 (5 bases). The TCR was taken from a male donor with ankylosing spondylitis or in good health (not recorded which). Sequencing used blood. The DNA of the CDR3 is TGTGCCAGCAGCTCTCAAGCCGGGGGGAATTCACCCCTCCACTTT. It codes for CASSSQAGGNSPLHF.